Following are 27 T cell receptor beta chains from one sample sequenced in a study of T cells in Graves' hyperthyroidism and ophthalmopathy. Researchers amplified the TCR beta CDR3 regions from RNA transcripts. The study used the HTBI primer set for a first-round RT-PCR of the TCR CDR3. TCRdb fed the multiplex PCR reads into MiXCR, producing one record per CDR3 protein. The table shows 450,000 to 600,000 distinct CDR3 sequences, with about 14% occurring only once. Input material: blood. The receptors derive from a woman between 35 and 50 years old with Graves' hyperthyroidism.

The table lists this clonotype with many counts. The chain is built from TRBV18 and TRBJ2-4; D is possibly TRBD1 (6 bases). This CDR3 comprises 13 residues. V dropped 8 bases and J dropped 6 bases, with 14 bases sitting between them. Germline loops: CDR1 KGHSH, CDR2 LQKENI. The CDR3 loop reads CASKQGSGNIQYF. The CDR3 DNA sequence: TGTGCCAGCAAACAGGGCTCAGGAAACATTCAGTACTTC.

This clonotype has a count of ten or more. The CDR3 DNA sequence: TGCGCCAGCAGCAGAGCCGACACTGCCTCCTACAATGAGCAGTTCTTC. It specifies CASSRADTASYNEQFF. The chain joins TRBV5-1 to TRBJ2-1; D gene uncertain. V dropped 4 bases and J dropped 0 bases, with 14 bases sitting between them. This CDR3 has 16 amino acids. The V gene's germline CDR1 is SGHRS and CDR2 YFSETQ. The full variable domain, its missing parts supplied by reference TRBV5-1 and TRBJ2-1, is KAGVTQTPRYLIKTRGQQVTLSCSPISGHRSVSWYQQTPGQGLQFLFEYFSETQRNKGNFPGRFSGRQFSNSRSEMNVSTLELGDSALYLCASSRADTASYNEQFFGPGTRLTVL.

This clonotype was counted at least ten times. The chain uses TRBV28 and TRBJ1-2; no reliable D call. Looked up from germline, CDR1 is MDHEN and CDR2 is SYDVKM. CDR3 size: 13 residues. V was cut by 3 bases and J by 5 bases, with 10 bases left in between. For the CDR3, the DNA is TGTGCCAGCAGTTTGGCCCCCATTTATGGCTACACCTTC. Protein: CASSLAPIYGYTF.

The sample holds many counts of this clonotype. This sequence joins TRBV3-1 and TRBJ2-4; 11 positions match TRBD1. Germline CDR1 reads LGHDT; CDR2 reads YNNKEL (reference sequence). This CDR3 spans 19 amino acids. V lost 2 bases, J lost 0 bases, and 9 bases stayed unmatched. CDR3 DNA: TGTGCCAGCAGCCAATATCGGACAGGGGGCGCGGGAGCCAAAAACATTCAGTACTTC. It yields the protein CASSQYRTGGAGAKNIQYF.

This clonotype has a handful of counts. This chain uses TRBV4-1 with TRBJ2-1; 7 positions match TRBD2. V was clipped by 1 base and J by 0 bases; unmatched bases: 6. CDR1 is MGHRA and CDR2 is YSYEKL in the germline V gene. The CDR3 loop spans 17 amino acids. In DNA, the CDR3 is TGCGCCAGCAGCCAAGGACTAGCTATGAGCTCCTACAATGAGCAGTTCTTC. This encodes CASSQGLAMSSYNEQFF.

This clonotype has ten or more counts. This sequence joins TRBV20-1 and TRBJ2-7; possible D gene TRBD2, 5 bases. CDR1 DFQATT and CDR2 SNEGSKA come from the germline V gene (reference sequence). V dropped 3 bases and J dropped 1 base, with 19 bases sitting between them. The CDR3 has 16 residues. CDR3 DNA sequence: TGCAGTGCTAGCGGTCTCGGCAGGACTGAGTCCTACGAGCAGTACTTC. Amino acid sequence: CSASGLGRTESYEQYF.

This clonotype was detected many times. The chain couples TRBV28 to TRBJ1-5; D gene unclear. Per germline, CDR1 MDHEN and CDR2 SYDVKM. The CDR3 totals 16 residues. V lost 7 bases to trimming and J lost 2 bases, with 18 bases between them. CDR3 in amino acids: CASTGSVGRRNQPQHF. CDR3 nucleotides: TGTGCCAGCACCGGTAGTGTGGGGAGACGCAATCAGCCCCAGCATTTT.

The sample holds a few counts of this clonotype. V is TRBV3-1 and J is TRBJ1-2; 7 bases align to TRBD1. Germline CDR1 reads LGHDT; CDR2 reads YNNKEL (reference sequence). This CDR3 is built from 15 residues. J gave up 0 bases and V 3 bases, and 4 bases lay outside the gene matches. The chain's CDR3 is CASSQPGQPNYGYTF. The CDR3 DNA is TGTGCCAGCAGCCAGCCGGGACAGCCTAACTATGGCTACACCTTC.

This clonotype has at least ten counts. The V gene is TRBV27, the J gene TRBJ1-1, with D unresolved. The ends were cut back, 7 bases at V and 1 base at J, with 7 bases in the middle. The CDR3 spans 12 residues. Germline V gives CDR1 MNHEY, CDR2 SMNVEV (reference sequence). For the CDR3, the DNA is TGTGCCAGCAAAACAGCGAACACTGAAGCTTTCTTT. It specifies CASKTANTEAFF.

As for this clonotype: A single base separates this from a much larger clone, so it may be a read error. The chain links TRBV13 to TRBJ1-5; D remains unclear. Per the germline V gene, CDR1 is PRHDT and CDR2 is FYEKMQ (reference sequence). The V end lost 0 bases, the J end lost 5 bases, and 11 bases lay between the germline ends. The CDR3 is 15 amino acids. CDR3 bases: TGTGCCAGCAGCTTAGGGAGCTCTGGCGATCAGCCCCAGCATTTT. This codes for CASSLGSSGDQPQHF.

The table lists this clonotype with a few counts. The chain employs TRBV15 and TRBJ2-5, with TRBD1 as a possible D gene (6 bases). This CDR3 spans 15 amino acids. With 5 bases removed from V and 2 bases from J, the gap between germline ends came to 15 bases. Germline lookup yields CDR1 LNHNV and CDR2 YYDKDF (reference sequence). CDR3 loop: CATSGPDSTQETQYF. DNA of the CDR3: TGTGCCACCAGCGGACCGGACAGCACTCAAGAGACCCAGTACTTC. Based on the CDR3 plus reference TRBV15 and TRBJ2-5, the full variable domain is DAMVIQNPRYQVTQFGKPVTLSCSQTLNHNVMYWYQQKSSQAPKLLFHYYDKDFNNEADTPDNFQSRRPNTSFCFLDIRSPGLGDTAMYLCATSGPDSTQETQYFGPGTRLLVL.

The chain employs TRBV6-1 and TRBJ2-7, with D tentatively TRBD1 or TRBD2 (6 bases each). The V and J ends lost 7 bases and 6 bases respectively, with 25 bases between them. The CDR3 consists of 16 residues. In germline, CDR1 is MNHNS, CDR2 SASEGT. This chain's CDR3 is CASTSGAGTPPFEQYF. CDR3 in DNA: TGTGCCAGCACTTCAGGGGCCGGGACTCCCCCCTTCGAGCAGTACTTC.

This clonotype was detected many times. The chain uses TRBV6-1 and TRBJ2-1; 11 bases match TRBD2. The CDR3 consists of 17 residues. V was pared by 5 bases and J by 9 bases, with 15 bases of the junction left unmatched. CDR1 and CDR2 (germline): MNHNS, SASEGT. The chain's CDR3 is CASSLEPSGRIGSEQFF. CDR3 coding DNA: TGTGCCAGCAGTCTTGAGCCTAGCGGGAGGATCGGTAGTGAGCAGTTCTTC.

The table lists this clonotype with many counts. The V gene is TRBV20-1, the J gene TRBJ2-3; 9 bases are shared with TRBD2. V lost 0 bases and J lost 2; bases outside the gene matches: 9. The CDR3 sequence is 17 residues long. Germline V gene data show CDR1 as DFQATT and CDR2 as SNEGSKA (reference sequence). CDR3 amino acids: CSARDLGLAGPTDTQYF. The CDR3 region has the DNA TGCAGTGCTAGAGATTTAGGCCTAGCGGGGCCCACAGATACGCAGTATTTT.

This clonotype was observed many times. Here the CDR3 DNA reads TGTGCCAGCAGTTTATGGGCTAGCGGGGGACAAGAGACCCAGTACTTC. Amino acid sequence: CASSLWASGGQETQYF. The J gene is TRBJ2-5, the V gene TRBV28, with 10 nucleotides matching TRBD2. Germline trimming cut 0 bases from V and 2 bases from J; bases unmatched to any gene: 3. CDR1 and CDR2 from the germline V gene are MDHEN and SYDVKM. This CDR3 is 16 amino acids long.

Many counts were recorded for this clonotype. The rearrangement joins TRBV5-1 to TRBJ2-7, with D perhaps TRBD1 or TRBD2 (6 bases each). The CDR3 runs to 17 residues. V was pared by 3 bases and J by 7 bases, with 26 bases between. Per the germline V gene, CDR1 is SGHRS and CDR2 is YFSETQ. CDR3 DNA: TGCGCCAGCAGCTCCGTAGGACAGACAATGGGACTGGGAGAGCAGTACTTC. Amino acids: CASSSVGQTMGLGEQYF.

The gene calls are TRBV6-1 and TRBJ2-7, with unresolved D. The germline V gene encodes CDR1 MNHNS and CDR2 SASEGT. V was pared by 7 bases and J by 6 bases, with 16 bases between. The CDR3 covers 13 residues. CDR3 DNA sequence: TGTGCCAGCACTGGGCGGACGGTGCTCGAGCAGTACTTC. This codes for CASTGRTVLEQYF.

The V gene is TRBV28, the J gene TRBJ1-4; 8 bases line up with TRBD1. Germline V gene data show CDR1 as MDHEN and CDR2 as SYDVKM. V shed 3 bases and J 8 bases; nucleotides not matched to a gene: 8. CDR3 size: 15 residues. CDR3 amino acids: CASSFPAGGHEKLFF. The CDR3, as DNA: TGTGCCAGCAGTTTTCCGGCAGGGGGCCACGAAAAACTGTTTTTT. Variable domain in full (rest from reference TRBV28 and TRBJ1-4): DVKVTQSSRYLVKRTGEKVFLECVQDMDHENMFWYRQDPGLGLRLIYFSYDVKMKEKGDIPEGYSVSREKKERFSLILESASTNQTSMYLCASSFPAGGHEKLFFGSGTQLSVL.

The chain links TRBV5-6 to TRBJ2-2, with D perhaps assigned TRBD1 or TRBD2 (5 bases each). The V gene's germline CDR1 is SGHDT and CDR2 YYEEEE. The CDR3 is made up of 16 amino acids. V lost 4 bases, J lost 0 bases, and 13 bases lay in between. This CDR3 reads CASSLEGPSNTGELFF. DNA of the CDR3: TGTGCCAGCAGCCTCGAGGGACCCTCGAACACCGGGGAGCTGTTTTTT.

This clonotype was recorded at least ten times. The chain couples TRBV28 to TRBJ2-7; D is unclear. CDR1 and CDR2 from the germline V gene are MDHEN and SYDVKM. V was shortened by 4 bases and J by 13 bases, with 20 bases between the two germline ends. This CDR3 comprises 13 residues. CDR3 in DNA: TGTGCCAGCAGTTCTCAACCGGACCGTATAGTCTACTTC. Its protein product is CASSSQPDRIVYF.

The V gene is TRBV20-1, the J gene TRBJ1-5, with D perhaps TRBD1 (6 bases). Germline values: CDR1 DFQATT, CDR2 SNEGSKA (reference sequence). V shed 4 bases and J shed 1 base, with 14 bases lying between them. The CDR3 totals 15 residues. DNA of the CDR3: TGCAGTGCTACGGACAGCGGAGTAAGCAATCAGCCCCAGCATTTT. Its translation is CSATDSGVSNQPQHF.

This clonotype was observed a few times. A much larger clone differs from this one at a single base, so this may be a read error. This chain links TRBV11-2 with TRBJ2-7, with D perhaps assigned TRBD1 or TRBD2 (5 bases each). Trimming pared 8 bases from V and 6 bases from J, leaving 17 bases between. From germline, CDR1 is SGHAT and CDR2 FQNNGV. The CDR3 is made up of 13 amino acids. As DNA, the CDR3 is TGTGCCAGCGCCCCCGCCCCTGGGGGCGAGCAGTACTTC. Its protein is CASAPAPGGEQYF.

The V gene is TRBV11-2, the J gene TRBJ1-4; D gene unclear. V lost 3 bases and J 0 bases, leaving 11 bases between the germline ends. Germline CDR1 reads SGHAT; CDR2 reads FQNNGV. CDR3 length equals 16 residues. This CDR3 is CASSFSMGATNEKLFF. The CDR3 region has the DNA TGTGCCAGCAGCTTCTCGATGGGAGCAACTAATGAAAAACTGTTTTTT.

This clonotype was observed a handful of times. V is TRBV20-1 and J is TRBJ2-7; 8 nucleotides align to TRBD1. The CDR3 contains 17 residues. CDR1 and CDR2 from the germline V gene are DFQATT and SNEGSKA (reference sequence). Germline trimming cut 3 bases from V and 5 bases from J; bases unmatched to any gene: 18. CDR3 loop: CSASTQGARKVNDEQYF. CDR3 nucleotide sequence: TGCAGTGCTAGTACCCAGGGGGCGCGAAAAGTAAACGACGAGCAGTACTTC.

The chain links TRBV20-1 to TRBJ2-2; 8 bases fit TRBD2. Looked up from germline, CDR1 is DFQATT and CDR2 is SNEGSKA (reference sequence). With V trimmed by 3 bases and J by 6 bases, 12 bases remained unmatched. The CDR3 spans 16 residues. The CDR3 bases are TGCAGTGCTAGTGACCCGGGACTAGGAGCCGCCGGGGAGCTGTTTTTT. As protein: CSASDPGLGAAGELFF.

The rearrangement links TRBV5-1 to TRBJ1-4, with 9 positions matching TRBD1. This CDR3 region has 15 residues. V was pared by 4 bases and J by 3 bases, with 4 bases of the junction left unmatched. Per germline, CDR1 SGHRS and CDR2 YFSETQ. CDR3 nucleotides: TGCGCCAGCAGCCGGACAGGGGTGGCTAATGAAAAACTGTTTTTT. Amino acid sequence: CASSRTGVANEKLFF.

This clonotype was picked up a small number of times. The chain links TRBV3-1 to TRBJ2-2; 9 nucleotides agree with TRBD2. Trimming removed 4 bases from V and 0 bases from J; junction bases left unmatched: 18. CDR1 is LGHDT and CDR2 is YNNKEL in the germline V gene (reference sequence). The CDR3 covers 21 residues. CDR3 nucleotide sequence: TGTGCCAGCAGCCCTCTCGCGGGCGTTAGCGGGAGCCCCGCGAACACCGGGGAGCTGTTTTTT. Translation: CASSPLAGVSGSPANTGELFF.